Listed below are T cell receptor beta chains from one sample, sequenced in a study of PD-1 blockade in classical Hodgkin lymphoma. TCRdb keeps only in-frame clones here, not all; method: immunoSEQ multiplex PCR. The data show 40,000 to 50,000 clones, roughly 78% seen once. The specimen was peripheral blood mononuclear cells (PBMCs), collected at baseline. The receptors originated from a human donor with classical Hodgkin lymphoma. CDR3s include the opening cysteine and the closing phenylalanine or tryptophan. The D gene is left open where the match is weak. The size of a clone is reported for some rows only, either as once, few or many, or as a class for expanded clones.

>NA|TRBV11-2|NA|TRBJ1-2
CASSLVAGNYGYTF
TGTGCCAGCAGCTTAGTCGCAGGAAACTATGGCTACACCTTC
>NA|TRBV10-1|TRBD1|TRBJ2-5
CASSEAPPFDRGQTQYF
TGCGCCAGCAGTGAGGCCCCACCGTTTGACAGGGGCCAGACCCAGTACTTC
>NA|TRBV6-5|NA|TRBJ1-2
CASKGAGDSYGYTF
TGTGCCAGCAAGGGTGCAGGAGATAGCTATGGCTACACCTTC
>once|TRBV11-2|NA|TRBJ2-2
CASSFPAGGRRSGELFF
TGTGCCAGCAGCTTCCCCGCCGGGGGACGGCGGTCCGGGGAGCTGTTTTTT
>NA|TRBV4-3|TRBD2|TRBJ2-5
CASSQRSGDQETQYF
TGCGCCAGCAGCCAAAGGAGCGGGGACCAAGAGACCCAGTACTTC
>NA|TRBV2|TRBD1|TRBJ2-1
CASSLMRGTGAGNEQFF
TGTGCCAGCAGCCTCATGCGGGGGACAGGGGCAGGGAATGAGCAGTTCTTC
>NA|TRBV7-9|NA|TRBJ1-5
CASSLKGYQPQHF
TGTGCCAGCAGCTTAAAAGGATATCAGCCCCAGCATTTT
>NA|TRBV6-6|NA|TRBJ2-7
CASSYDGQNHYEQYF
TGTGCCAGCAGTTACGACGGACAGAATCACTACGAGCAGTACTTC
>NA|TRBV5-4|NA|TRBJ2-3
CASSLQLGDTQYF
TGTGCCAGCAGCTTGCAACTAGGGGATACGCAGTATTTT
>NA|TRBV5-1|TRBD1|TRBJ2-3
CASNNRGDTQYF
TGCGCCAGCAACAACAGGGGAGATACGCAGTATTTT
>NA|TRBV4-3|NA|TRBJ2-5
CASIPESLHITETQYF
TGCGCCAGCATTCCGGAGTCCCTCCATATTACGGAGACCCAGTACTTC
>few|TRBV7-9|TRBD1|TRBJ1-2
CASSPNRDRGGGYTF
TGTGCCAGCAGCCCGAACCGGGACAGGGGAGGTGGCTACACCTTC
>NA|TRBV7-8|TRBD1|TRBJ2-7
CASSPDRGYEQYF
TGTGCCAGCAGCCCAGACAGGGGCTACGAGCAGTACTTC
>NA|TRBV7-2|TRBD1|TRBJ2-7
CASSSWGPGQGYEQYF
TGTGCCAGCAGCTCCTGGGGACCGGGACAGGGGTACGAGCAGTACTTC
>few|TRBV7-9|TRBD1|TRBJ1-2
CASSPGTDGYTF
TGTGCCAGCAGCCCCGGGACAGATGGCTACACCTTC
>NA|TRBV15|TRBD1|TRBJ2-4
CATSRDNRGLAKNIQYF
TGTGCCACCAGCAGAGATAACAGGGGGCTAGCCAAAAACATTCAGTACTTC
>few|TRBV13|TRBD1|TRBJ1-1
CASSQGTVTEAFF
TGTGCCAGCAGCCAGGGGACAGTCACTGAAGCTTTCTTT
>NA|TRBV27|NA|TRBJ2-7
CASSLYREGVEQYF
TGTGCCAGCAGTTTATACAGGGAAGGCGTCGAGCAGTACTTC
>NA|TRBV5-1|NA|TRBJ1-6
CASSVRDTFNSPLHF
TGCGCCAGCAGCGTTAGGGACACCTTTAATTCACCCCTCCACTTT
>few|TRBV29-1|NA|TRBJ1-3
CSVEGGNTIYF
TGCAGCGTTGAAGGGGGAAACACCATATATTTT